This TCR beta chain derives from a study of Ad26.COV2.S vaccination and SARS-CoV-2 variants. The wider study: Into the muscle, Ad26.COV2.S was dosed once or twice, 56 days apart.

In regard to this clone: Its antigen is unidentified.

The data were produced by immunoSEQ multiplex PCR, yet TCRdb's version contains in-frame clones alone and is incomplete. The table has approximately 300,000 clones, roughly 80% seen once. Whole-study findings and limits: The TCR breadth and depth analyses may have produced an underestimate of total T cell responses.

Specified treatment: about 20 received Ad26.COV2.S at low or high dose, single or two shots; 5 received placebo; per-sample allocation not given. Samples analyzed were those drawn on day 63 after the first vaccine or placebo injection. This Boston cohort included adults aged 18-55 years. The vaccine antigen was prefusion-stabilized Wuhan SARS-CoV-2 spike. Germline V gene data show CDR1 as LGHDT and CDR2 as YNNKEL (reference sequence). The CDR3 is made up of 12 amino acids. V dropped 4 bases and J dropped 14 bases, with 17 bases sitting between them. This clonotype originated in a person aged 18 to 59 who received the Ad26.COV2.S COVID-19 vaccine or a placebo. This sequence joins TRBV3-1 (or the pseudogene TRBV3-2) and TRBJ1-2; D remains ambiguous. The sample here was peripheral blood, taken in a trial of Ad26.COV2.S vaccine versus placebo. CDR3 protein: CASSPLWTRQTF. DNA of the CDR3: TGTGCCAGCAGCCCCCTGTGGACCCGGCAAACCTTC.